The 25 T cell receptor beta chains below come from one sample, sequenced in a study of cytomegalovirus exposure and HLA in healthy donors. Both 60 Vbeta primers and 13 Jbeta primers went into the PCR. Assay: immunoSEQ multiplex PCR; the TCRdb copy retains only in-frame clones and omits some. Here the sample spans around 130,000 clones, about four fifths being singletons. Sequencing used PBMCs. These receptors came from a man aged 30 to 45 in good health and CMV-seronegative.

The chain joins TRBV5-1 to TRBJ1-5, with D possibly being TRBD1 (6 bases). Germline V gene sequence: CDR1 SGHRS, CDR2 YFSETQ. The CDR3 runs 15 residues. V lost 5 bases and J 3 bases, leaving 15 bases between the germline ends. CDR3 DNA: TGCGCCAGCAGTATTGCAGGACAGACCAATCAGCCCCAGCATTTT. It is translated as CASSIAGQTNQPQHF.

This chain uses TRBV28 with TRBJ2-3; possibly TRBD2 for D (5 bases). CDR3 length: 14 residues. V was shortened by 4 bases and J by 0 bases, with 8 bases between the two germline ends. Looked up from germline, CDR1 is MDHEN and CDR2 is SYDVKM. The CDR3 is CASSSGGSTDTQYF. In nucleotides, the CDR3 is TGTGCCAGCAGTTCTGGAGGTAGCACAGATACGCAGTATTTT.

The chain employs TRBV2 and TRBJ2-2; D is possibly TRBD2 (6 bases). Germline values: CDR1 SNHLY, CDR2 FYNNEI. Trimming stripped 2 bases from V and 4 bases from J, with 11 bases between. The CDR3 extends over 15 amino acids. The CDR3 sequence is CASSESLATTGELFF. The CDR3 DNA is TGTGCCAGCAGTGAAAGTCTAGCGACCACCGGGGAGCTGTTTTTT. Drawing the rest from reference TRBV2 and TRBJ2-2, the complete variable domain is EPEVTQTPSHQVTQMGQEVILRCVPISNHLYFYWYRQILGQKVEFLVSFYNNEISEKSEIFDDQFSVERPDGSNFTLKIRSTKLEDSAMYFCASSESLATTGELFFGEGSRLTVL.

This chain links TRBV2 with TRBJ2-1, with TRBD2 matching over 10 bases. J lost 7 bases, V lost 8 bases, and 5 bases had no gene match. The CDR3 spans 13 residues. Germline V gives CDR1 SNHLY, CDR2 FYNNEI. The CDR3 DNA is TGTGCCAGCGCGGGACTAGCGCTGAATGAGCAGTTCTTC. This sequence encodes CASAGLALNEQFF. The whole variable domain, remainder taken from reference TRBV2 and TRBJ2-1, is EPEVTQTPSHQVTQMGQEVILRCVPISNHLYFYWYRQILGQKVEFLVSFYNNEISEKSEIFDDQFSVERPDGSNFTLKIRSTKLEDSAMYFCASAGLALNEQFFGPGTRLTVL.

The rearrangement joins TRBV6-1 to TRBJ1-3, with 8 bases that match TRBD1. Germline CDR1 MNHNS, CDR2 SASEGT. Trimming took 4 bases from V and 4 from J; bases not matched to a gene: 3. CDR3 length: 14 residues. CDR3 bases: TGTGCCAGCAGTGGGACAGGGCGAGGAAACACCATATATTTT. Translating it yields CASSGTGRGNTIYF.

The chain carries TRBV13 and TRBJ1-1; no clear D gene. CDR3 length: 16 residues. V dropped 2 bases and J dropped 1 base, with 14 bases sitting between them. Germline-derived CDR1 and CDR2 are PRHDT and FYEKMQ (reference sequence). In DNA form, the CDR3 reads TGTGCCAGCAGCTTAAGCGTAAAATTGGCGAACACTGAAGCTTTCTTT. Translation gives CASSLSVKLANTEAFF.

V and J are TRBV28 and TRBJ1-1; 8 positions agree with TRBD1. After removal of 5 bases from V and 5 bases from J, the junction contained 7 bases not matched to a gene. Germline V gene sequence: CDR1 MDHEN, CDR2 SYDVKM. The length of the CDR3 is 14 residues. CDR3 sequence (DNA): TGTGCCAGCAGTGTCGGACAGGGTGGAACTGAAGCTTTCTTT. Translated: CASSVGQGGTEAFF.

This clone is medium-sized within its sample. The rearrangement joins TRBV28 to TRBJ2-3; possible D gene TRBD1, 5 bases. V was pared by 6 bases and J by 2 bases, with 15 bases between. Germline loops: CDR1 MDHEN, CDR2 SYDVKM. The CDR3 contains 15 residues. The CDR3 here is CASSKGAGDTDTQYF. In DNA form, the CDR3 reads TGTGCCAGCAGCAAAGGGGCTGGCGACACAGATACGCAGTATTTT.

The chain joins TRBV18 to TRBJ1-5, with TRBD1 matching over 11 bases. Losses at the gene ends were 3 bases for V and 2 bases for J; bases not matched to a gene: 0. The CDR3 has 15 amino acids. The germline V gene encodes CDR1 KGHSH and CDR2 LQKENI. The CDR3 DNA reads TGTGCCAGCTCACCGGGACAGGGGGGCAATCAGCCCCAGCATTTT. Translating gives CASSPGQGGNQPQHF.

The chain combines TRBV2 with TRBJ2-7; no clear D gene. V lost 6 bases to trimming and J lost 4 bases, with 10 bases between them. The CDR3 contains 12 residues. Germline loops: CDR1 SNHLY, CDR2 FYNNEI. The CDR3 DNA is TGTGCCAGCAGGAACTTTGTTTACGAGCAGTACTTC. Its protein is CASRNFVYEQYF.

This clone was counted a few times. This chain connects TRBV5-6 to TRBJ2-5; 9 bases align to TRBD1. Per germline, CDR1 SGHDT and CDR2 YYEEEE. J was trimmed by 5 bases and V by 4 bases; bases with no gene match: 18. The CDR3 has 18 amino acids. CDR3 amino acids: CASSQGGMGTGSGETQYF. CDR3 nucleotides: TGTGCCAGCAGCCAAGGGGGTATGGGGACAGGGTCCGGGGAGACCCAGTACTTC. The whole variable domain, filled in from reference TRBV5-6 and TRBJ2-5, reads DAGVTQSPTHLIKTRGQQVTLRCSPKSGHDTVSWYQQALGQGPQFIFQYYEEEERQRGNFPDRFSGHQFPNYSSELNVNALLLGDSALYLCASSQGGMGTGSGETQYFGPGTRLLVL.

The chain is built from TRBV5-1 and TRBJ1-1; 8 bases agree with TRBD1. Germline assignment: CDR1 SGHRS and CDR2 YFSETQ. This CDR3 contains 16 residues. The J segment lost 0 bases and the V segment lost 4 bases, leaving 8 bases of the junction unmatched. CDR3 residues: CASSIGQGGLNTEAFF. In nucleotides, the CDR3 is TGCGCCAGCAGCATCGGACAGGGAGGATTGAACACTGAAGCTTTCTTT.

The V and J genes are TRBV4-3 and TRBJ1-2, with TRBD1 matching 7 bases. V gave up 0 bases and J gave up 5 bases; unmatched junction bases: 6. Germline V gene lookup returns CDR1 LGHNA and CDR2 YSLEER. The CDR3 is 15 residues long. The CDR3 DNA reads TGCGCCAGCAGCCAAGACCGACAGGGAATATATGGCTACACCTTC. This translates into CASSQDRQGIYGYTF.

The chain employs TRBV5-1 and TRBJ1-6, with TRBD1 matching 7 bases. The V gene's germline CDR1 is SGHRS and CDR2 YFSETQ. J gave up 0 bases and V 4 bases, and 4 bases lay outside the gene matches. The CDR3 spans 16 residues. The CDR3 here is CASSKGDSSYNSPLHF. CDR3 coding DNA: TGCGCCAGCAGCAAAGGGGACAGCTCCTATAATTCACCCCTCCACTTT.

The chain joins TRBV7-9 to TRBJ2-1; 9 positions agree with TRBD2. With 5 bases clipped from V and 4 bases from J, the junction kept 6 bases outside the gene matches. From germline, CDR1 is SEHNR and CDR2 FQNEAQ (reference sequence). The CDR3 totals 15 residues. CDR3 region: CASSPLAGRYNEQFF. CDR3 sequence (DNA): TGTGCCAGCAGCCCCCTAGCGGGACGTTACAATGAGCAGTTCTTC. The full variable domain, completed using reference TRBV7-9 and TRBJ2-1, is DTGVSQNPRHKITKRGQNVTFRCDPISEHNRLYWYRQTLGQGPEFLTYFQNEAQLEKSRLLSDRFSAERPKGSFSTLEIQRTEQGDSAMYLCASSPLAGRYNEQFFGPGTRLTVL.

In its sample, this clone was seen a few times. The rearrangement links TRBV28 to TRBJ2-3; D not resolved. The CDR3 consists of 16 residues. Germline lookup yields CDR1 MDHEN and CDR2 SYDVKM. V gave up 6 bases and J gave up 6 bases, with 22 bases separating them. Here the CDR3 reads CASSPSGPPRLDTQYF. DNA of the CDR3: TGTGCCAGCAGCCCCTCTGGGCCCCCAAGATTGGATACGCAGTATTTT.

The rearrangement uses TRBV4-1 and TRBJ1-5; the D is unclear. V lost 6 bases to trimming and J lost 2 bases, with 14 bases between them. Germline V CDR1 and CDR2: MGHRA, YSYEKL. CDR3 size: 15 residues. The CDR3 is CASRGTFSGNQPQHF. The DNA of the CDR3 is TGCGCCAGCAGGGGCACTTTCTCCGGCAATCAGCCCCAGCATTTT.

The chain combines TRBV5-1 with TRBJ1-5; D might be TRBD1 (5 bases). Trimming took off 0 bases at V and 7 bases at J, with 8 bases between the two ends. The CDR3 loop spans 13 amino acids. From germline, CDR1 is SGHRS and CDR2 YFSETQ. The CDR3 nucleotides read TGCGCCAGCAGCTTGGGACAGAGACAGCCCCAGCATTTT. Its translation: CASSLGQRQPQHF.

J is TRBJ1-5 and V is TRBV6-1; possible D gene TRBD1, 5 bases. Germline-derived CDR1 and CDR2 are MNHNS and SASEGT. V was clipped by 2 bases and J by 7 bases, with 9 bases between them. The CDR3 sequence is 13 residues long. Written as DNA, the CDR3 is TGTGCCAGCAGTGAATTCGGGGGACAGCCCCAGCATTTT. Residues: CASSEFGGQPQHF.

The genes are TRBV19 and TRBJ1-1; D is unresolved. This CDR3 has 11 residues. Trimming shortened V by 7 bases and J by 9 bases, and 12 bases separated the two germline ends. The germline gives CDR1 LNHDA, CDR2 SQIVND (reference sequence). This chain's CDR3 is CASIQTRQAFF. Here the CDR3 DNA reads TGTGCCAGTATCCAGACACGTCAAGCTTTCTTT.

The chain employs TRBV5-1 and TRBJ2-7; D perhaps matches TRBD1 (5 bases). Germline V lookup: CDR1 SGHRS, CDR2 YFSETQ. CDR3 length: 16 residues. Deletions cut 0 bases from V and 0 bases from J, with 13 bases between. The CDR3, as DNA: TGCGCCAGCAGCTTGGCCCCCAGGGTGGCCTCCTACGAGCAGTACTTC. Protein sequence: CASSLAPRVASYEQYF.

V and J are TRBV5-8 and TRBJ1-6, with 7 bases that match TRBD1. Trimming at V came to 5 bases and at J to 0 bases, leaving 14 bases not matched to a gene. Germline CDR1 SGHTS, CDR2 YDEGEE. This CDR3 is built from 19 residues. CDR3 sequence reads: CASSPVSRGQSSYNSPLHF. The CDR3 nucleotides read TGTGCCAGCAGTCCGGTTTCGAGGGGGCAAAGCTCCTATAATTCACCCCTCCACTTT.

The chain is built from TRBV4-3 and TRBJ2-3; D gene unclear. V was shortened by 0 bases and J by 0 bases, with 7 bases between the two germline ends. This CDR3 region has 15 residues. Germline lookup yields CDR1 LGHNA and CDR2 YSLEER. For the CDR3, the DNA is TGCGCCAGCAGCCAAGACTTTTCTAGCACAGATACGCAGTATTTT. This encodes CASSQDFSSTDTQYF.

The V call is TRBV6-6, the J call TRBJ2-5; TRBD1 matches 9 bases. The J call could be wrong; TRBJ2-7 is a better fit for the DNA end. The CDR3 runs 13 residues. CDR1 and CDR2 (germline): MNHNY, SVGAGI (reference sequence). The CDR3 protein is CASTRDRVDEQYF. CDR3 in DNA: TGTGCCAGCACCAGGGACAGGGTCGACGAGCAGTACTTC.

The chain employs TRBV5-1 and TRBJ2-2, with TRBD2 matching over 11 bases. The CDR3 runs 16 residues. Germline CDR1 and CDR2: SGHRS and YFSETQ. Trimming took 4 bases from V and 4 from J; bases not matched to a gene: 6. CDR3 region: CASSLSGRAATGELFF. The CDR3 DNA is TGCGCCAGCAGCCTTAGCGGGAGGGCCGCCACCGGGGAGCTGTTTTTT.